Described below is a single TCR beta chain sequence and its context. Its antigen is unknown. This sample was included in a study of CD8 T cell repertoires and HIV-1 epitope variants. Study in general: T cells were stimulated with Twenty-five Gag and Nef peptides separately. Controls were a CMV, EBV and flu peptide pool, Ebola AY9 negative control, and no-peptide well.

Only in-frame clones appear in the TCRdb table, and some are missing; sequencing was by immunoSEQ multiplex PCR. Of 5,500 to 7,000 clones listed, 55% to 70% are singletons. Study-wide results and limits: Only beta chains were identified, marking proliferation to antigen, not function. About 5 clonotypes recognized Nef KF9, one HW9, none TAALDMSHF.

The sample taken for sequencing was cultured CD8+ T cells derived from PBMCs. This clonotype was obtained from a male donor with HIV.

In nucleotides, the CDR3 is TGTGCCAGCAGCCCTGAGGGCCCCTACAATGAGCAGTTCTTC. Translating gives CASSPEGPYNEQFF. This rearrangement joins TRBV7-6 to TRBJ2-1, with D perhaps TRBD2 (5 bases). V was cut by 5 bases and J by 2 bases, with 10 bases left in between. The CDR3 loop spans 14 amino acids. Germline loops: CDR1 SGHVS, CDR2 FNYEAQ.